The TCR beta chain described here comes from a study of blood T cell repertoires in COVID-19. At the level of the study: The analysed material was cDNA or gDNA that came from T cells, B-cell-depleted T cells, or PBMCs.

Individuals drawn from approximately 26 US areas were roughly 18 to 89 years old. Clinical histories supplied by participants themselves formed the basis of cohort assignment. The CDR3 loop spans 14 amino acids. CDR1 KGHSH and CDR2 LQKENI come from the germline V gene. V dropped 4 bases and J dropped 3; count of bases not matched to a gene: 4. In the authors' workflow: Using reference gene primer amplification, nucleated cell counts were estimated. Sequencing was performed with immunoSEQ multiplex PCR; in TCRdb, only in-frame clones are kept and a portion is missing. V and J calls and clone size are those listed in that table; D and trimming were worked out from the DNA. The table shows approximately 360,000 clones, with approximately 87% occurring only once.

Sequenced input: PBMCs or T cells enriched from blood (not recorded which). The rearrangement links TRBV18 to TRBJ2-7; 9 nucleotides line up with TRBD1. The TCR sequence derives from a middle-aged man in a cohort exposed to, infected with or recovered from COVID-19 (not recorded which). The CDR3 DNA is TGTGCCAGCTCACAGTCGACAGGGGGCTACGAGCAGTACTTC. Its protein is CASSQSTGGYEQYF.